These 6 T cell receptor beta chains were sequenced from one sample in a study of response to subunit inactivated influenza vaccine. TCRdb reprocessed the RT-PCR reads with MiXCR, giving one entry per CDR3 protein. This sample has approximately 700,000 distinct CDR3 sequences, with 14% found just once. This specimen was PBMCs from blood, taken 14 to 15 days before vaccination. These TCRs come from a man in his fifties or sixties who received an inactivated influenza vaccine.

The chain has TRBV12-3 or TRBV12-4 and TRBJ1-2; a weak D match, TRBD1 (5 bases). CDR3 length equals 14 residues. V lost 4 bases and J lost 7, with 16 bases in between. The CDR3 sequence is CASSSAVVGTGYTF. For the CDR3, the DNA is TGTGCCAGCAGTTCCGCGGTTGTCGGGACTGGCTACACCTTC.

The rearrangement links TRBV29-1 to TRBJ2-1; TRBD2 agrees at 9 bases. The CDR3 extends over 13 amino acids. The germline CDR1 and CDR2 sequences are SQVTM and ANQGSEA. The chain's CDR3 is CANASGTYNEQFF. CDR3 in DNA: TGCGCTAACGCTAGCGGGACCTACAATGAGCAGTTCTTC.

The V and J genes are TRBV6-1 and TRBJ1-6; 7 positions match TRBD1. V shed 6 bases and J 9 bases; nucleotides not matched to a gene: 11. This CDR3 is 15 amino acids long. Per germline, CDR1 MNHNS and CDR2 SASEGT. CDR3 DNA sequence: TGTGCCAGCAGCAAGAACAGGGGAAGGTCTTCACCCCTCCACTTT. This codes for CASSKNRGRSSPLHF.

This chain joins TRBV28 and TRBJ2-7; D is uncertain. Trimming pared 6 bases from V and 6 bases from J, leaving 9 bases between. Germline V lookup: CDR1 MDHEN, CDR2 SYDVKM. This CDR3 has 11 residues. The CDR3 loop is CASRVSGEQYF. For the CDR3, the DNA is TGTGCCAGCAGGGTGTCGGGCGAGCAGTACTTC.

This clonotype came up a few times. V and J are TRBV7-2 and TRBJ2-7, with D perhaps TRBD2 (6 bases). CDR1 and CDR2 (germline): SGHTA, FQGNSA. The CDR3 is 15 amino acids. Between the trimmed V and J ends, which lost 5 bases and 7 bases, there was a span of 21 bases. CDR3 loop: CASSLDSASGREQYF. The CDR3 nucleotides are TGTGCCAGCAGCCTGGATTCTGCCTCGGGGAGGGAGCAGTACTTC.

J is TRBJ2-1 and V is TRBV4-2, with 7 bases matching TRBD2. The length of the CDR3 is 17 residues. Trimming at V came to 1 base and at J to 1 base, leaving 7 bases not matched to a gene. Germline values: CDR1 LGHNA, CDR2 YNFKEQ. The CDR3 DNA is TGTGCCAGCAGCCAAGGGTACGGGAGGCCTTCCTACAATGAGCAGTTCTTC. It specifies CASSQGYGRPSYNEQFF.